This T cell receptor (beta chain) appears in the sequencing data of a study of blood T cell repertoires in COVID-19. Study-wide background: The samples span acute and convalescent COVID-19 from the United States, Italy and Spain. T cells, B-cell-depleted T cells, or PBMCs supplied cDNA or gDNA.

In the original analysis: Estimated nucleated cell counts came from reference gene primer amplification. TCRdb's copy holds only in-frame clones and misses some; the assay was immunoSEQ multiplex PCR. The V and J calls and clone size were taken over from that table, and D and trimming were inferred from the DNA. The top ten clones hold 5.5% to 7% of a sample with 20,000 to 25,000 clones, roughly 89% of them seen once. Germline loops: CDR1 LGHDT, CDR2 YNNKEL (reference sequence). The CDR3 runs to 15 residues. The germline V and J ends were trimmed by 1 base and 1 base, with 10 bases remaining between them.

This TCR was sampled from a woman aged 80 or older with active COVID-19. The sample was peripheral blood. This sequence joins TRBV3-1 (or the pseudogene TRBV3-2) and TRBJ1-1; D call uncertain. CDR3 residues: CASSQAGIRNTEAFF. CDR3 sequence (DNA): TGTGCCAGCAGCCAAGCGGGAATAAGGAACACTGAAGCTTTCTTT.